Reported below is one TCR beta chain. The record originates from a study of blood T cell repertoires in COVID-19. The CDR3 totals 14 residues. Germline lookup yields CDR1 MNHEY and CDR2 SVGAGI. Trimming pared 7 bases from V and 10 bases from J, leaving 17 bases between. Sequenced by immunoSEQ multiplex PCR; TCRdb stores in-frame clones only, minus some. The sample has some 390,000 clones, around 87% seen once. Sequenced input: peripheral blood. This chain connects TRBV6-5 to TRBJ1-6; D may be TRBD1 (6 bases). The sequence was collected from a human donor in a cohort sampled during active COVID-19. In nucleotides, the CDR3 is TGTGCCAGCACTCCCGGGACATCAGGCTCACCCCTCCACTTT. It specifies CASTPGTSGSPLHF.